Following are 22 T cell receptor beta chains from one sample sequenced in a study of T cells after somatic rescue of genetic block. The protocol was immunoSEQ multiplex PCR, while the TCRdb copy is restricted to in-frame clones and leaves out a portion. The data show 9,500 to 14,000 clones, less than 80% seen once. The sample comprised peripheral blood mononuclear cells (PBMCs). These receptors were obtained from a boy between 10 and 17 years old.

The chain carries TRBV27 and TRBJ1-2; TRBD1 might be the D (6 bases). The CDR3 totals 15 residues. CDR1 and CDR2 from the germline V gene are MNHEY and SMNVEV (reference sequence). The V gene lost 0 bases and the J gene lost 6 bases, with 14 bases spanning the gap. The CDR3 DNA follows: TGTGCCAGCAGTTTATCACAGGGTCTCCTCCATGGCTACACCTTC. Translating gives CASSLSQGLLHGYTF.

The chain's CDR3 is CAGPGLAYTSTDTQYF. CDR3 DNA: TGCGCCGGCCCGGGACTAGCGTATACTAGCACAGATACGCAGTATTTT. The genes are TRBV10-1 and TRBJ2-3; 10 bases agree with TRBD2. Germline CDR1 WNHNN, CDR2 SYGVQD (reference sequence). Trimming removed 11 bases from V and 0 bases from J; junction bases left unmatched: 11. This CDR3 spans 16 amino acids.

A single count supports this clone. The chain recombines TRBV5-1 with TRBJ2-3; the D gene is possibly TRBD2 (6 bases). The CDR3 runs 19 residues. CDR1 is SGHRS and CDR2 is YFSETQ in the germline V gene. The germline V and J ends were trimmed by 3 bases and 0 bases, with 23 bases remaining between them. The CDR3 DNA follows: TGCGCCAGCAGCTCTACGGGCGGGATACAGGAACCTAGCACAGATACGCAGTATTTT. The encoded protein is CASSSTGGIQEPSTDTQYF.

This chain uses TRBV29-1 with TRBJ2-3; D unresolved. Per the germline V gene, CDR1 is SQVTM and CDR2 is ANQGSEA. V lost 0 bases and J 6 bases, leaving 10 bases between the germline ends. CDR3 length: 13 residues. The CDR3 region has the DNA TGCAGCGTTGAAGATCACGTCGAGGATACGCAGTATTTT. It translates to CSVEDHVEDTQYF.

The chain employs TRBV6-6 and TRBJ2-1; 9 bases are shared with TRBD2. The CDR3 is made up of 15 amino acids. CDR1 MNHNY and CDR2 SVGAGI come from the germline V gene (reference sequence). With 2 bases clipped from V and 6 bases from J, the junction kept 5 bases outside the gene matches. The chain's CDR3 is CASSYPSGATNEQFF. For the CDR3, the DNA is TGTGCCAGCAGTTACCCTAGCGGGGCGACCAATGAGCAGTTCTTC.

V is TRBV11-2 and J is TRBJ1-4; no reliable D call. In germline, CDR1 is SGHAT, CDR2 FQNNGV. This CDR3 contains 19 residues. V lost 2 bases and J lost 2, with 21 bases in between. The CDR3 bases are TGTGCCAGCAGCTTAACTACGCTTTCGGGAGTTGCCACTAATGAAAAACTGTTTTTT. Amino acid sequence: CASSLTTLSGVATNEKLFF.

The rearrangement joins TRBV11-3 to TRBJ2-7; the D is unclear. V gave up 7 bases and J gave up 6 bases, with 19 bases separating them. Germline-derived CDR1 and CDR2 are SGHNT and YENEEA. CDR3 length equals 14 residues. The DNA of the CDR3 is TGTGCCAGCACCCCCGGCGCGGCCGGCGGCGAGCAGTACTTC. Residues: CASTPGAAGGEQYF.

This clone was picked up a small number of times. The chain uses TRBV7-2 and TRBJ2-7; D remains unclear. The CDR3 has 15 residues. Trimming took off 5 bases at V and 3 bases at J, with 17 bases between the two ends. Germline V gene data show CDR1 as SGHTA and CDR2 as FQGNSA. In DNA, the CDR3 is TGTGCCAGCAGCCCCCGTCCCGGGTTGGGCTACGAGCAGTACTTC. Its translation: CASSPRPGLGYEQYF.

The genes are TRBV5-6 and TRBJ2-7; D ambiguous. V was pared by 0 bases and J by 3 bases, with 7 bases between. The CDR3 totals 13 residues. Germline loops: CDR1 SGHDT, CDR2 YYEEEE. The CDR3, as DNA: TGTGCCAGCAGCTTGGCCGCTTTCTACGAGCAGTACTTC. Encoded protein: CASSLAAFYEQYF.

V is TRBV12-5 and J is TRBJ1-1; D may be TRBD1 (6 bases). CDR3 size: 19 residues. V was shortened by 0 bases and J by 0 bases, with 20 bases between the two germline ends. The germline V gene encodes CDR1 LGHNT and CDR2 FRNRAP. The CDR3 region is CASGLVRWDKDSLNTEAFF. The CDR3 DNA is TGTGCTAGTGGTTTGGTCCGCTGGGATAAGGACAGTCTGAACACTGAAGCTTTCTTT.

The chain has TRBV6-7 and TRBJ1-2; a possible D gene is TRBD1 (5 bases). TRBV6-7 is an open reading frame whose function is uncertain. V was shortened by 4 bases and J by 5 bases, with 8 bases between the two germline ends. The CDR3 is 12 residues long. DNA for the CDR3: TGTGCCAGCAGTTCCACAGGATATGGCTACACCTTC. This encodes CASSSTGYGYTF.

The chain is built from TRBV5-4 and TRBJ2-1; 8 bases align to TRBD1. With 3 bases clipped from V and 7 bases from J, the junction kept 18 bases outside the gene matches. Germline values: CDR1 SGHNT, CDR2 YYREEE (reference sequence). This CDR3 region has 18 residues. The CDR3 coding sequence is TGTGCCAGCAGCTCACCCATTACGGACAGGGTGGGTGGAAATGAGCAGTTCTTC. It yields the protein CASSSPITDRVGGNEQFF. Filled out from reference TRBV5-4 and TRBJ2-1, the complete variable domain reads ETGVTQSPTHLIKTRGQQVTLRCSSQSGHNTVSWYQQALGQGPQFIFQYYREEENGRGNFPPRFSGLQFPNYSSELNVNALELDDSALYLCASSSPITDRVGGNEQFFGPGTRLTVL.

This clone was detected a few times. This CDR3 is CASSHIYRGLAQYF. CDR3 coding DNA: TGCGCCAGCAGCCATATATATCGGGGACTAGCGCAGTATTTT. V gene TRBV4-1 combines with J gene TRBJ2-3; 8 bases agree with TRBD2. This CDR3 contains 14 residues. Germline V gene lookup returns CDR1 MGHRA and CDR2 YSYEKL. V gave up 3 bases and J gave up 10 bases; unmatched junction bases: 9.

The genes are TRBV15 and TRBJ2-7; D is undetermined. CDR1 and CDR2 from the germline V gene are LNHNV and YYDKDF (reference sequence). V lost 5 bases and J 1 base, leaving 15 bases between the germline ends. This CDR3 spans 15 amino acids. CDR3: CATSPIGTRSYEQYF. DNA of the CDR3: TGTGCCACCAGCCCGATCGGCACACGTTCCTACGAGCAGTACTTC.

V gene TRBV7-3 combines with J gene TRBJ2-6; no definite D call. Germline assignment: CDR1 SGHTA and CDR2 FQGTGA. This CDR3 contains 13 residues. The V and J ends lost 5 bases and 6 bases respectively, with 8 bases between them. CDR3: CASSLSEANVLTF. Here the CDR3 DNA reads TGTGCCAGCAGCCTGTCCGAGGCCAACGTCCTGACTTTC.

CDR3: CASSTRQGTNEQYF. In DNA, the CDR3 is TGTGCCAGCAGCACCCGACAGGGGACGAACGAGCAGTACTTC. This rearrangement joins TRBV13 to TRBJ2-7; the match to TRBD1 covers 8 bases. V was pared by 5 bases and J by 5 bases, with 8 bases of the junction left unmatched. This CDR3 has 14 amino acids. In germline, CDR1 is PRHDT, CDR2 FYEKMQ (reference sequence).

The chain joins TRBV25-1 to TRBJ2-1; TRBD1 or TRBD2 may be the D gene (5 bases each). The V gene lost 5 bases and the J gene lost 13 bases, with 12 bases spanning the gap. Per the germline V gene, CDR1 is MGHDK and CDR2 is SYGVNS. This CDR3 region has 11 residues. CDR3 nucleotide sequence: TGTGCCAGCAGTTGGGGGTACGAACAGTTCTTC. It codes for CASSWGYEQFF.

There are a few counts of this clone. The chain employs TRBV6-6 and TRBJ1-2; no firm D call. Germline-derived CDR1 and CDR2 are MNHNY and SVGAGI (reference sequence). This CDR3 contains 14 residues. The ends were cut back, 2 bases at V and 5 bases at J, with 12 bases in the middle. CDR3 in DNA: TGTGCCAGCAGTTACGAAGGCGGTCCTTATGGCTACACCTTC. Translation gives CASSYEGGPYGYTF.

This sequence joins TRBV7-8 and TRBJ2-4; the D is unclear. Germline CDR1 reads SGHVS; CDR2 reads FQNEAQ. The CDR3 runs 14 residues. Trimming cost V 4 bases and J 0 bases, with 7 bases left between them. CDR3 in DNA: TGTGCCAGCAGCTCAGAGATAGCCAAAAACATTCAGTACTTC. Translating it yields CASSSEIAKNIQYF.

This clone was observed a few times. The chain joins TRBV4-3 to TRBJ1-3; 7 nucleotides match TRBD1. CDR1 LGHNA and CDR2 YSLEER come from the germline V gene. The CDR3 covers 15 residues. V gave up 4 bases and J gave up 2 bases; unmatched junction bases: 5. The CDR3 bases are TGCGCCAGCAGCCCGGACAGGAGCACTGGAAACACCATATATTTT. The encoded protein is CASSPDRSTGNTIYF.

V usage is TRBV28 and J usage is TRBJ1-5, with 8 bases identical to TRBD1. Unmatched junction bases numbered 8, after V lost 8 bases and J lost 2 bases. In germline, CDR1 is MDHEN, CDR2 SYDVKM. The length of the CDR3 is 15 residues. The CDR3, as DNA: TGTGCCAGCCGATTAGGACAGGGTCGCAATCAGCCCCAGCATTTT. Its protein product is CASRLGQGRNQPQHF.

This clone has only a few counts. J is TRBJ1-3 and V is TRBV4-3; D unresolved. Per germline, CDR1 LGHNA and CDR2 YSLEER. The CDR3 sequence is 16 residues long. Trimming took 4 bases from V and 0 from J, leaving 13 bases between them. The CDR3 loop is CASSPDFGHSGNTIYF. CDR3 bases: TGCGCCAGCAGCCCCGACTTCGGCCACTCTGGAAACACCATATATTTT.